The following is a T cell receptor beta chain sequence with its context. The sample originates from a study of blood T cell repertoires in COVID-19. The overall study: Samples taken during acute and convalescent COVID-19 were collected in the United States, Italy and Spain.

Original processing methods: Estimates of nucleated cell counts were drawn from the amplification of reference gene primers. The repertoire was sequenced with immunoSEQ multiplex PCR; TCRdb's copy has only in-frame clones and lacks some. Clonal size and the V and J genes are those of that table, whereas D and trimming came from the DNA. The table has under 200,000 clones, roughly 86% seen once; the top ten hold 5.5% to 7%. The CDR3 is 16 residues long. Trimming removed 0 bases at V and 0 bases at J, with 10 bases between. Germline lookup yields CDR1 SGDLS and CDR2 YYNGEE. The TCR was taken from a man aged 50 or older with active or convalescent COVID-19. V gene TRBV9 combines with J gene TRBJ2-1, with D possibly being TRBD2 (5 bases). The material sequenced was peripheral blood. CDR3 DNA: TGTGCCAGCAGCGTAGATCGGGGAAGCTCCTACAATGAGCAGTTCTTC. Its protein product is CASSVDRGSSYNEQFF.